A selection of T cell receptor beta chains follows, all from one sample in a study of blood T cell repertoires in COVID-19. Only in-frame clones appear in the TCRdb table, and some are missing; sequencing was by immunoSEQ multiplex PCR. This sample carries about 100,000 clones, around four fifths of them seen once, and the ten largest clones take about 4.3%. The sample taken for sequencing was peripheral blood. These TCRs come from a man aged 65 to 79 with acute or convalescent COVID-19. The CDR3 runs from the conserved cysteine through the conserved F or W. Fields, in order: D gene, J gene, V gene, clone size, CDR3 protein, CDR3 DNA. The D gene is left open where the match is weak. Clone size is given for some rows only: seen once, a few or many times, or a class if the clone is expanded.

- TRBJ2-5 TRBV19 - CASSPGTTTQETQYF TGTGCCAGTAGTCCGGGGACAACCACTCAAGAGACCCAGTACTTC
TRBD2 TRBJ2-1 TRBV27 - CASSFRVRGADYNEQFF TGTGCCAGCAGTTTTAGAGTGCGGGGGGCGGACTACAATGAGCAGTTCTTC
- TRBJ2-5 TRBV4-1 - CASSQVWGDPKGQETQYF TGCGCCAGCAGCCAAGTGTGGGGGGACCCGAAGGGGCAAGAGACCCAGTACTTC
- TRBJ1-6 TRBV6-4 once CASSAWGGRGTNSPLHF TGTGCCAGCAGCGCTTGGGGGGGGCGCGGGACAAATTCACCCCTCCACTTT
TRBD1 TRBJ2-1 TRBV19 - CASSGPGTGTSYNEQFF TGTGCCAGTAGTGGCCCCGGGACAGGGACTTCCTACAATGAGCAGTTCTTC
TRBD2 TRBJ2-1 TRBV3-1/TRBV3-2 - CASSQDGTSPYNEQFF TGTGCCAGCAGCCAAGATGGGACTAGCCCCTACAATGAGCAGTTCTTC
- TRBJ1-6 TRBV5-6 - CASSLQETSSYNSPLHF TGTGCCAGCAGCTTACAGGAGACGAGCTCCTATAATTCACCCCTCCACTTT
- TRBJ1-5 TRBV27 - CASSLGPREGQPQHF TGTGCCAGCAGTTTGGGGCCCAGGGAAGGACAGCCCCAGCATTTT
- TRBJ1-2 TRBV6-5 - CASRQQELYGYTF TGTGCCAGCAGACAACAGGAGCTCTATGGCTACACCTTC
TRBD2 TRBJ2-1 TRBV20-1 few CSASRLAHNEQFF TGCAGTGCTAGTCGACTAGCCCACAATGAGCAGTTCTTC
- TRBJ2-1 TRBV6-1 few CASSFLQDTQFF TGTGCCAGCAGTTTCTTACAGGACACCCAGTTCTTC
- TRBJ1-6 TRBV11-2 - CASSLLGQGSSYNSPLHF TGTGCCAGCAGCCTATTGGGGCAGGGTAGCTCCTATAATTCACCCCTCCACTTT
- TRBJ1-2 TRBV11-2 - CASSFFTGGYTF TGTGCCAGCAGCTTTTTCACGGGAGGCTACACCTTC
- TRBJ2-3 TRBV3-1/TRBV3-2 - CASSQIRAVDTQYF TGTGCCAGCAGCCAAATCAGGGCGGTGGATACGCAGTATTTT
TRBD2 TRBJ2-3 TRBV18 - CASSPPGLAGGNTQYF TGTGCCAGCTCACCACCGGGACTAGCGGGGGGGAATACGCAGTATTTT
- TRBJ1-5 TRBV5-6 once CASSSPQGNQPQHF TGTGCCAGCAGCTCCCCCCAGGGGAATCAGCCCCAGCATTTT
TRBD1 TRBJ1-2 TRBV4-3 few CASSQEQGDDYGYTF TGCGCCAGCAGCCAGGAGCAGGGGGATGACTATGGCTACACCTTC
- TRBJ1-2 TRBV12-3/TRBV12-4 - CASRGGPYYGYTF TGTGCCAGCAGGGGGGGACCTTACTATGGCTACACCTTC
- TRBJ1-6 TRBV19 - CASSVQGSLNSPLHF TGTGCCAGTAGTGTACAGGGTTCCTTGAATTCACCCCTCCACTTT
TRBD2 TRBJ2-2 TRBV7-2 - CASSPSGAGVIGGGELFF TGTGCCAGCAGTCCGTCCGGGGCGGGGGTTATCGGTGGCGGGGAGCTGTTTTTT
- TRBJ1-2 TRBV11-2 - CASSMAPGSGYTF TGTGCCAGCAGCATGGCCCCGGGGTCTGGCTACACCTTC
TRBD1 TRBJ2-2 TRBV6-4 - CASRRLSGGHTQDTGELFF TGTGCCAGCAGACGCCTATCAGGGGGTCACACGCAGGACACCGGGGAGCTGTTTTTT
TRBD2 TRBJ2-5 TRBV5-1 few CASMASGSQETQYF TGCGCCAGCATGGCTAGCGGTTCGCAAGAGACCCAGTACTTC
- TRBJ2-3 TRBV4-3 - CASSQDRNLGRTVWADTQYF TGCGCCAGCAGCCAAGATCGTAATCTCGGCAGGACTGTATGGGCAGATACGCAGTATTTT
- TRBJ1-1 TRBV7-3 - CASSLMGAETEAFF TGTGCCAGCAGCTTAATGGGGGCCGAGACTGAAGCTTTCTTT
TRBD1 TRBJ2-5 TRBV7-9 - CASSLDRGRGEETQYF TGTGCCAGCAGCCTGGACAGGGGGCGCGGGGAAGAGACCCAGTACTTC
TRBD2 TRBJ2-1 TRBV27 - CASSSPGTSGGKYNEQFF TGTGCCAGCAGTTCCCCCGGGACTAGCGGGGGAAAATACAATGAGCAGTTCTTC
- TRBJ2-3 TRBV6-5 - CASSRTRRGTDTQYF TGTGCCAGCAGCCGAACCCGCAGGGGCACAGATACGCAGTATTTT
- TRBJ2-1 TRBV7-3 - CASSFTVGRTYNEQFF TGTGCCAGCAGCTTCACCGTGGGGCGGACCTACAATGAGCAGTTCTTC
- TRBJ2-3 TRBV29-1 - CSVEGAGSADTQYF TGCAGCGTTGAGGGCGCGGGGAGCGCAGATACGCAGTATTTT
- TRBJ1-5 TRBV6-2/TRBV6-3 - CASSDRSNQPQHF TGTGCCAGCAGCGACAGGAGCAATCAGCCCCAGCATTTT
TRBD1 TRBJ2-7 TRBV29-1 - CSVGDSYEQYF TGCAGCGTTGGGGACAGCTACGAGCAGTACTTC
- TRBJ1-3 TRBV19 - CASSHFSLSGNTIYF TGTGCCAGTAGTCACTTCTCCCTTTCTGGAAACACCATATATTTT
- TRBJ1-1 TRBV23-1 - CASSPVGKGEINTEAFF TGCGCCAGCAGCCCCGTGGGGAAAGGGGAAATAAACACTGAAGCTTTCTTT
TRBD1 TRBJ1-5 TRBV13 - CASSPKPGGPQPQHF TGTGCCAGCAGCCCGAAGCCAGGGGGCCCTCAGCCCCAGCATTTT
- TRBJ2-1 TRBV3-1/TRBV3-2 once CASSQTQGRSNYNEQFF TGTGCCAGCAGCCAAACCCAGGGAAGGTCCAATTACAATGAGCAGTTCTTC
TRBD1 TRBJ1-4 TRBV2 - CASSRDREGSGEKLFF TGTGCCAGCTCCCGGGACAGGGAAGGATCGGGTGAAAAACTGTTTTTT
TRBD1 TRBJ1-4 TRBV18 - CASSLSTGVTNEKLFF TGTGCCAGCTCACTATCGACAGGGGTCACTAATGAAAAACTGTTTTTT